Below are 18 T cell receptor beta chains sequenced from a single sample in a study of blood T cells in healthy people across ages. For the second PCR, which ran for roughly 6 to 12 cycles, a sample-barcoded 5' primer and a J-beta primer mix were used. MiXCR was run by TCRdb on the 5' RACE reads, yielding one entry per CDR3 protein. The sample shows around 1.5 million distinct CDR3 sequences, 59% of them seen only once. The sample consisted of blood. All receptors come from a man between 18 and 29 years old in good health.

The genes are TRBV28 and TRBJ1-5; D remains ambiguous. The CDR3 spans 14 residues. Germline loops: CDR1 MDHEN, CDR2 SYDVKM. V lost 3 bases and J 4 bases, leaving 10 bases between the germline ends. The CDR3 is CASSFKRGNQPQHF. The CDR3 nucleotides are TGTGCCAGCAGTTTTAAAAGAGGGAATCAGCCCCAGCATTTT.

The V gene is TRBV4-3, the J gene TRBJ2-1, with 10 nucleotides matching TRBD2. The CDR3 runs to 17 residues. CDR1 is LGHNA and CDR2 is YSLEER in the germline V gene. Trimming took 0 bases from V and 5 from J; bases not matched to a gene: 7. The DNA of the CDR3 is TGCGCCAGCAGCCAAGATAGAGCTAGCGGGGGCCACAATGAGCAGTTCTTC. Translation gives CASSQDRASGGHNEQFF.

This clonotype was seen ten or more times. The rearrangement links TRBV4-3 to TRBJ2-5; D unresolved. Trimming removed 0 bases from V and 2 bases from J, with 4 bases in between. CDR3 length equals 13 residues. Germline CDR1 is LGHNA and CDR2 is YSLEER. The CDR3 protein is CASSQDAQETQYF. DNA of the CDR3: TGCGCCAGCAGCCAAGACGCTCAAGAGACCCAGTACTTC.

This clonotype appeared a single time. V gene TRBV5-1 combines with J gene TRBJ1-2; 9 positions agree with TRBD1. Germline V lookup: CDR1 SGHRS, CDR2 YFSETQ. The V and J ends lost 3 bases and 0 bases, in that order; junction bases with no gene match: 12. There are 18 residues in the CDR3. The CDR3 spells CASSSFRDRDKSNYGYTF. The CDR3, as DNA: TGCGCCAGCAGCTCCTTCCGGGACAGGGACAAATCTAACTATGGCTACACCTTC.

The chain combines TRBV29-1 with TRBJ1-5, with D hard to call. V gave up 6 bases and J gave up 3 bases, with 12 bases separating them. The CDR3 loop spans 13 amino acids. Looked up from germline, CDR1 is SQVTM and CDR2 is ANQGSEA. The CDR3 DNA reads TGCAGCGTCCAGCACGGAATCAATCAGCCCCAGCATTTT. It codes for CSVQHGINQPQHF.

The rearrangement joins TRBV6-2 or TRBV6-3 to TRBJ1-2; D gene ambiguous. Germline CDR1 is MNHEY and CDR2 is SVGEGT. The V end was cut by 2 bases, the J end by 5 bases, with 12 bases between. The CDR3 extends over 14 amino acids. The CDR3 region is CASSYAGAGYGYTF. CDR3 DNA: TGTGCCAGCAGTTACGCAGGAGCCGGGTATGGCTACACCTTC.

The chain employs TRBV5-1 and TRBJ2-7, with 10 bases identical to TRBD1. This CDR3 contains 16 residues. The ends lost 2 bases at V and 0 bases at J; junction bases unmatched: 5. The germline V gene has CDR1 SGHRS and CDR2 YFSETQ. CDR3 sequence (DNA): TGCGCCAGCAGCTTTTCGGGACAGGGGCTCTCCTACGAGCAGTACTTC. Translation gives CASSFSGQGLSYEQYF.

V is TRBV20-1 and J is TRBJ2-1; TRBD2 aligns across 8 bases. The ends lost 3 bases at V and 3 bases at J; junction bases unmatched: 7. The germline V gene encodes CDR1 DFQATT and CDR2 SNEGSKA (reference sequence). This CDR3 is 15 amino acids long. For the CDR3, the DNA is TGCAGTGCTAGCGGGGGGGCGCAATTCTACAATGAGCAGTTCTTC. Protein: CSASGGAQFYNEQFF.

The chain combines TRBV5-1 with TRBJ2-7; 8 bases are shared with TRBD2. Germline-derived CDR1 and CDR2 are SGHRS and YFSETQ. With V trimmed by 0 bases and J by 3 bases, 8 bases remained unmatched. The CDR3 has 16 residues. The CDR3 nucleotides are TGCGCCAGCAGCTTGGAAGTCCTAGCGGGCGACTACGAGCAGTACTTC. Translating it yields CASSLEVLAGDYEQYF.

A few counts support this clonotype. V is TRBV4-1 and J is TRBJ2-7; TRBD2 matches at 8 bases. Germline lookup yields CDR1 MGHRA and CDR2 YSYEKL. This CDR3 contains 16 residues. V shed 2 bases and J 3 bases; nucleotides not matched to a gene: 9. For the CDR3, the DNA is TGCGCCAGCAGCCAATCGGAGGGACTAGGCCTCTACGAGCAGTACTTC. Residues: CASSQSEGLGLYEQYF.

The rearrangement uses TRBV27 and TRBJ2-5; 12 bases map to TRBD2. Germline-derived CDR1 and CDR2 are MNHEY and SMNVEV (reference sequence). V dropped 0 bases and J dropped 6; count of bases not matched to a gene: 14. This CDR3 spans 19 amino acids. CDR3 sequence: CASSLSMAYTSGRLKTQYF. CDR3 bases: TGTGCCAGCAGTTTATCGATGGCCTACACTAGCGGGAGGTTGAAGACCCAGTACTTC.

The V call is TRBV2, the J call TRBJ2-6, with D possibly TRBD1 on 6 matching bases. Germline V gene sequence: CDR1 SNHLY, CDR2 FYNNEI. This CDR3 contains 17 residues. Trimming took 9 bases from V and 0 from J, leaving 18 bases between them. CDR3: CARTWDTISSGANVLTF. Written as DNA, the CDR3 is TGTGCCAGGACGTGGGACACGATAAGCTCTGGGGCCAACGTCCTGACTTTC.

This clonotype showed up just a few times. The chain has TRBV4-3 and TRBJ2-5; D remains ambiguous. From germline, CDR1 is LGHNA and CDR2 YSLEER. CDR3 length equals 13 residues. V lost 3 bases and J 3 bases, leaving 8 bases between the germline ends. Here the CDR3 DNA reads TGCGCCAGCAGCCACGGGCTGGAAGAGACCCAGTACTTC. Translated: CASSHGLEETQYF.

The rearrangement uses TRBV28 and TRBJ2-1, with TRBD2 as a possible D gene (6 bases). Germline V gene data show CDR1 as MDHEN and CDR2 as SYDVKM. The CDR3 is 19 amino acids. Trimming pared 3 bases from V and 2 bases from J, leaving 23 bases between. Written as DNA, the CDR3 is TGTGCCAGCAGTTTTCTAGCTCCGGGGGTGGCCAACCCCTACAATGAGCAGTTCTTC. Protein sequence: CASSFLAPGVANPYNEQFF.

This clonotype was counted between two and nine times. V is TRBV4-1 and J is TRBJ2-1, with D perhaps matching TRBD1 or TRBD2 (5 bases each). Trimming cost V 0 bases and J 2 bases, with 11 bases left between them. This CDR3 spans 16 amino acids. In germline, CDR1 is MGHRA, CDR2 YSYEKL. The CDR3 region has the DNA TGCGCCAGCAGCCAAGAGGGGGTATCCCCCTACAATGAGCAGTTCTTC. Protein product: CASSQEGVSPYNEQFF.

The chain uses TRBV4-1 and TRBJ2-7; either TRBD1 or TRBD2 may supply D (5 bases each). The CDR3 consists of 17 residues. V was cut by 0 bases and J by 2 bases, with 17 bases left in between. Germline V lookup: CDR1 MGHRA, CDR2 YSYEKL. CDR3 region: CASSQEEAGTTTYEQYF. CDR3 sequence (DNA): TGCGCCAGCAGCCAAGAAGAAGCCGGGACCACAACCTACGAGCAGTACTTC.

The CDR3 DNA reads TGCGCCAGCAGCGCCTCCTGGGGGTCCACTGAAGCTTTCTTT. This codes for CASSASWGSTEAFF. J is TRBJ1-1 and V is TRBV5-1; tentative D call: TRBD1 (5 bases). Germline CDR1 is SGHRS and CDR2 is YFSETQ. This CDR3 comprises 14 residues. The germline V and J ends were trimmed by 4 bases and 4 bases, with 14 bases remaining between them. The full variable domain, in which reference TRBV5-1 and TRBJ1-1 provide the parts outside the CDR3, is KAGVTQTPRYLIKTRGQQVTLSCSPISGHRSVSWYQQTPGQGLQFLFEYFSETQRNKGNFPGRFSGRQFSNSRSEMNVSTLELGDSALYLCASSASWGSTEAFFGQGTRLTVV.

J is TRBJ2-1 and V is TRBV6-5; 7 bases line up with TRBD2. With 5 bases clipped from V and 4 bases from J, the junction kept 20 bases outside the gene matches. This CDR3 has 19 amino acids. Germline lookup yields CDR1 MNHEY and CDR2 SVGAGI. The CDR3 region is CASSHKGPRGGELYNEQFF. Here the CDR3 DNA reads TGTGCCAGCAGTCACAAAGGTCCCCGCGGGGGAGAGTTGTACAATGAGCAGTTCTTC.